This TCR beta chain came from a study of OX40 agonist ivuxolimab in advanced cancers. Study-wide context: Patients took ivuxolimab, an agonistic anti-OX40 (CD134) antibody. Partial responses were recorded for three patients, including one with hepatocellular carcinoma and two with cutaneous melanoma.

V lost 6 bases and J lost 4, with 7 bases in between. CDR1 is SQVTM, CDR2 ANQGSEA, per germline. The CDR3 is 12 residues long. TCRdb's table, derived via immunoSEQ multiplex PCR, lists solely in-frame clones and lacks some. Seen here are tens of thousands of clones, almost 85% observed once, and the top ten hold more than 8%. Individuals having autoimmune disease history or systemic immunosuppression were not enrolled. Peripheral blood came from all dose cohorts at three timepoints. Source: CD4+ or CD8+ T cells sorted from blood, taken in a trial of the OX40 agonist ivuxolimab. The rearrangement links TRBV29-1 to TRBJ2-6; D is ambiguous. This sequence originates from an adult with an advanced solid tumor such as melanoma, head and neck, liver or kidney cancer. CDR3 protein: CSVAGGANVLTF. As DNA, the CDR3 is TGCAGCGTAGCCGGGGGGGCCAACGTCCTGACTTTC.